The rows below give T cell receptor beta chains drawn from one sample of a study of shared T cell receptors in the human thymus. Profiling relied on immunoSEQ multiplex PCR, and the TCRdb table lists in-frame clones only, not all of them. The sample contains hundreds of thousands of clones, roughly 85% of which appear only once. A further study also used this sample, focusing on human thymus T cells.

The sequencing sample was made of thymocytes. The receptors come from a girl in the first two years of life with a congenital heart defect. The CDR3 runs from the conserved cysteine through the conserved F or W. D genes are given only for firm matches. Not every row has a clone size; where given, it reads once, few, many or a size class.

.	15	TRBV11-2	TRBD1	TRBJ1-2	TGTGCCAGCAGCCCATACGCGCGACAGGGGCATGGCTACACCTTC	CASSPYARQGHGYTF
.	13	TRBV6-5	.	TRBJ1-2	TGTGCCAGCAGCCCCGGGACTAACTATGGCTACACCTTC	CASSPGTNYGYTF
.	15	TRBV5-1	.	TRBJ1-1	TGCGCCAGCAGCCCCAAGGACAGACTGAACACTGAAGCTTTCTTT	CASSPKDRLNTEAFF
.	17	TRBV7-9	TRBD2	TRBJ2-1	TGTGCCAGCAGCTTAGCCGCGGGACTAGCGGGGTACAATGAGCAGTTCTTC	CASSLAAGLAGYNEQFF
once	15	TRBV6-5	TRBD1	TRBJ1-2	TGTGCCAGCAGTTACTACGGACAGGGGGCTAGTGGCTACACCTTC	CASSYYGQGASGYTF
few	16	TRBV19	TRBD2	TRBJ2-3	TGTGCCAGTCGGCCTAGCGGGGGGATACGCACAGATACGCAGTATTTT	CASRPSGGIRTDTQYF
.	13	TRBV29-1	.	TRBJ1-2	TGCAGCGTTGAAGTCGGGGGGGTGTATGGCTACACCTTC	CSVEVGGVYGYTF
.	12	TRBV2	.	TRBJ2-3	TGTGCCAGCTCATGGGCAGCTGATACGCAGTATTTT	CASSWAADTQYF
.	16	TRBV4-1	.	TRBJ1-4	TGCGCCAGCAGCCAAGATCAGGCAGACAATAATGAAAAACTGTTTTTT	CASSQDQADNNEKLFF
few	14	TRBV13	TRBD1	TRBJ1-4	TGTGCCAGCAGCTCGTTTCCAGGGGGTGAAAAACTGTTTTTT	CASSSFPGGEKLFF
.	14	TRBV11-2	TRBD1	TRBJ1-2	TGTGCCAGCAGCCGAGAGACAGGGTACTATGGCTACACCTTC	CASSRETGYYGYTF
once	15	TRBV19	.	TRBJ1-5	TGTGCCAGTACCCCCCGGGGGGGGCTGAATCAGCCCCAGCATTTT	CASTPRGGLNQPQHF
few	14	TRBV27	.	TRBJ2-7	TGTGCCAGCAGTTGGGGGCTGAGACCCTACGAGCAGTACTTC	CASSWGLRPYEQYF
.	16	TRBV18	.	TRBJ1-5	TGTGCCAGCTCACTAAACAGTGGCCGCAAAAATCAGCCCCAGCATTTT	CASSLNSGRKNQPQHF
.	17	TRBV28	TRBD1	TRBJ1-4	TGTGCCAGCAGTTCGTCCCGGGACAGGGGGCAGGGTGAAAAACTGTTTTTT	CASSSSRDRGQGEKLFF
.	16	TRBV11-3	TRBD2	TRBJ2-3	TGTGCCAGCAGCTCACGTAGCGGGGGGGCAGCAGATACGCAGTATTTT	CASSSRSGGAADTQYF
.	14	TRBV5-6	.	TRBJ1-4	TGTGCCAGCAGCCCTGGGAGGACGGGGGAAAAACTGTTTTTT	CASSPGRTGEKLFF
.	18	TRBV5-1	.	TRBJ1-6	TGCGCCAGCAGCTTGGGTGGACAGCCTAGCTCCTATAATTCACCCCTCCACTTT	CASSLGGQPSSYNSPLHF
.	14	TRBV2	.	TRBJ2-7	TGTGCCAGCACCCTAAGTGAGGGCCTCTACGAGCAGTACTTC	CASTLSEGLYEQYF
few	14	TRBV6-5	.	TRBJ2-1	TGTGCCAGCAGGAATCTAGGTACGGGCAATGAGCAGTTCTTC	CASRNLGTGNEQFF
.	17	TRBV27	TRBD1	TRBJ2-7	TGTGCCAGCAGTCTGACAGGGGCCGAAAACCGTCCTTACGAGCAGTACTTC	CASSLTGAENRPYEQYF
once	19	TRBV4-3	TRBD2	TRBJ2-3	TGCGCCAGCAGCCAAGATTTAGCGGGGGGATCTCGAGGCACAGATACGCAGTATTTT	CASSQDLAGGSRGTDTQYF
.	14	TRBV6-5	TRBD1	TRBJ2-4	TGTGCCAGCAGTTACGGGACAGGGAAAAACATTCAGTACTTC	CASSYGTGKNIQYF
.	19	TRBV7-7	TRBD2	TRBJ2-3	TGTGCTAGCAGCTCAACCCCCCCTATTAGCGGGGGGGCTGGGGATACGCAGTATTTT	CASSSTPPISGGAGDTQYF
.	15	TRBV6-5	.	TRBJ1-2	TGTGCCAGCAGTTACGGGAGGGTCGCTAACTATGGCTACACCTTC	CASSYGRVANYGYTF
.	17	TRBV10-3	TRBD1	TRBJ1-2	TGTGCCATCAGTGAGTCTGACAGGGGGAGTTCTAACTATGGCTACACCTTC	CAISESDRGSSNYGYTF
.	14	TRBV27	.	TRBJ1-1	TGTGCCAGCAGTCCCAAATACAAGAACACTGAAGCTTTCTTT	CASSPKYKNTEAFF
.	15	TRBV4-1	.	TRBJ2-3	TGCGCCAGCAGCCAGGGGGGACTCTGCACAGATACGCAGTATTTT	CASSQGGLCTDTQYF
.	13	TRBV27	TRBD1	TRBJ2-7	TGTGCCAGCAGTCCGGACAGGGATGGCGAGCAGTACTTC	CASSPDRDGEQYF